The 24 T cell receptor beta chains below all came from one sample that was sequenced in a study of human T cells and chemical hapten exposure. TCRdb independently ran MiXCR on the RACE reads; one entry per CDR3 protein. This sample carries about 35,000 distinct CDR3 sequences, over 5.5% of them seen once, and the ten largest clones take 9.1%. Time point given: patch test 1, 2 weeks after DPC sensitization. Treatment here: therapeutic diphenylcyclopropenone sensitization with weekly scalp DPC. RNA extraction used unfractionated whole blood as the source of total RNA. The specimen was whole blood, collected in connection with sensitization to the hapten diphenylcyclopropenone (DPC). These receptors all come from a woman in her twenties or thirties with alopecia areata. Some clones in this sample may be carry-over from other donors' samples.

Only a few counts were recorded for this clonotype. This chain links TRBV4-1 with TRBJ1-6, with D tentatively TRBD1 (5 bases). The germline V gene encodes CDR1 MGHRA and CDR2 YSYEKL. V lost 6 bases and J 7 bases, leaving 13 bases between the germline ends. The CDR3 totals 14 residues. The CDR3: CASRPLGANSPLHF. CDR3 nucleotides: TGCGCCAGCAGACCGTTAGGGGCAAATTCACCCCTCCACTTT.

This clonotype was observed a handful of times. The chain employs TRBV28 and TRBJ2-3, with a possible D match to TRBD1 (5 bases). The CDR3 has 16 amino acids. Germline CDR1 reads MDHEN; CDR2 reads SYDVKM. Trimming stripped 7 bases from V and 0 bases from J, with 17 bases between. The CDR3 sequence: CASIRLRERSTDTQYF. CDR3 nucleotide sequence: TGTGCCAGCATTCGACTCAGGGAACGGAGCACAGATACGCAGTATTTT.

This clonotype was seen repeatedly, ten times or more. This chain links TRBV5-1 with TRBJ1-4; D call uncertain. V dropped 1 base and J dropped 4 bases, with 14 bases sitting between them. This CDR3 is built from 16 residues. From germline, CDR1 is SGHRS and CDR2 YFSETQ. The CDR3 region has the DNA TGCGCCAGCAGCTTGAATGCGTGGACGGATAATGAAAAACTGTTTTTT. As protein: CASSLNAWTDNEKLFF.

This clonotype appeared a few times. CDR3 in amino acids: CAISESERAGAVTEAFF. The CDR3 DNA reads TGTGCCATCAGTGAGTCGGAGCGGGCGGGGGCAGTGACTGAAGCTTTCTTT. The rearrangement uses TRBV10-3 and TRBJ1-1; a possible D gene is TRBD1 (6 bases). Trimming took off 0 bases at V and 5 bases at J, with 19 bases between the two ends. Germline V lookup: CDR1 ENHRY, CDR2 SYGVKD. The CDR3 totals 17 residues.

V is TRBV9 and J is TRBJ2-3; D is ambiguous. Looked up from germline, CDR1 is SGDLS and CDR2 is YYNGEE. This CDR3 spans 14 amino acids. V was shortened by 3 bases and J by 5 bases, with 13 bases between the two germline ends. The CDR3 region is CASSALGLEDTQYF. CDR3 sequence (DNA): TGTGCCAGCAGCGCCTTGGGCCTAGAAGATACGCAGTATTTT.

This clonotype was detected ten times or more. CDR3 in DNA: TGTGCCAGCAGCACTGTGGTGGCAGGAGGCAACACCATATATTTT. It yields the protein CASSTVVAGGNTIYF. The gene calls are TRBV5-6 and TRBJ1-3; the D is unclear. CDR3 length equals 15 residues. V was clipped by 4 bases and J by 7 bases, with 18 bases between them. CDR1 is SGHDT and CDR2 is YYEEEE in the germline V gene.

This clonotype was found a few times. V gene TRBV12-3 or TRBV12-4 combines with J gene TRBJ2-1; D is uncertain. Trimming removed 3 bases at V and 15 bases at J, with 12 bases between. The CDR3 loop spans 11 amino acids. The CDR3 DNA is TGTGCCAGCAGTTTGCGGACCTTCCCGTTCTTC. This encodes CASSLRTFPFF.

This sequence joins TRBV12-3 or TRBV12-4 and TRBJ1-1, with 7 bases lining up with TRBD1. The V and J ends lost 10 bases and 0 bases, in that order; junction bases with no gene match: 11. CDR3 length equals 15 residues. CDR3: CATATGTALNTEAFF. The CDR3, as DNA: TGTGCCACCGCGACCGGGACAGCGTTGAACACTGAAGCTTTCTTT.

This clonotype was observed at least ten times. The chain links TRBV11-2 to TRBJ2-5; 8 bases map to TRBD2. With V trimmed by 5 bases and J by 5 bases, 13 bases remained unmatched. Germline V CDR1 and CDR2: SGHAT, FQNNGV. This CDR3 has 16 amino acids. CDR3 nucleotides: TGTGCCAGCAGCACCTTCGGGGGGGCGCGGTTGGAGACCCAGTACTTC. Translating gives CASSTFGGARLETQYF.

The V gene is TRBV6-5, the J gene TRBJ2-5, with 9 positions matching TRBD2. V lost 1 base and J lost 5; bases outside the gene matches: 11. Germline CDR1 MNHEY, CDR2 SVGAGI. This CDR3 contains 17 residues. The CDR3 DNA reads TGTGCCAGCAGTTACTTAGCTAGCGGGGAGTTGGTCGAGACCCAGTACTTC. It specifies CASSYLASGELVETQYF.

On this clonotype: No conserved phenylalanine or tryptophan ends this CDR3, so it is likely a read error. This sequence joins TRBV12-3 or TRBV12-4 and TRBJ1-5, with D hard to call. CDR3 size: 12 residues. Trimming pared 4 bases from V and 8 bases from J, leaving 9 bases between. CDR3 region: CASSYHVEPQHS. DNA of the CDR3: TGTGCCAGCAGTTACCACGTGGAGCCCCAGCATTCT.

This clonotype was counted a few times. The V gene is TRBV5-1, the J gene TRBJ2-7; D is unresolved. The CDR3 consists of 14 residues. Germline lookup yields CDR1 SGHRS and CDR2 YFSETQ. Trimming left V 2 bases short and J 0 bases short, with 9 bases between. CDR3 sequence reads: CASSFGPGSYEQYF. CDR3 coding DNA: TGCGCCAGCAGCTTCGGTCCGGGCTCCTACGAGCAGTACTTC.

This clonotype showed up many times. The rearrangement uses TRBV18 and TRBJ2-7, with TRBD2 as a possible D gene (6 bases). Trimming pared 2 bases from V and 6 bases from J, leaving 8 bases between. The CDR3 length is 12 residues. The germline CDR1 and CDR2 sequences are KGHSH and LQKENI. DNA for the CDR3: TGTGCCAGCTCACCAGACGGGGGCGAGCAGTACTTC. Protein: CASSPDGGEQYF. The full variable domain, its missing parts supplied by reference TRBV18 and TRBJ2-7, is NAGVMQNPRHLVRRRGQEARLRCSPMKGHSHVYWYRQLPEEGLKFMVYLQKENIIDESGMPKERFSAEFPKEGPSILRIQQVVRGDSAAYFCASSPDGGEQYFGPGTRLTVT.

This clonotype occurred a few times. The V and J genes are TRBV20-1 and TRBJ1-5, with D perhaps TRBD1 (5 bases). Trimming removed 6 bases at V and 4 bases at J, with 19 bases between. The CDR3 loop spans 15 amino acids. Germline-derived CDR1 and CDR2 are DFQATT and SNEGSKA (reference sequence). The chain's CDR3 is CSAVGGQGSNQPQHF. CDR3 coding DNA: TGCAGTGCCGTTGGTGGGCAGGGATCGAATCAGCCCCAGCATTTT.

Ten or more counts support this clonotype. This chain joins TRBV4-3 and TRBJ2-3, with 9 positions matching TRBD2. The germline gives CDR1 LGHNA, CDR2 YSLEER. The CDR3 extends over 16 amino acids. Trimming removed 0 bases from V and 0 bases from J; junction bases left unmatched: 1. For the CDR3, the DNA is TGCGCCAGCAGCCAAGAGGGGACTAGCAGCACAGATACGCAGTATTTT. Protein product: CASSQEGTSSTDTQYF.

In its sample, this clonotype was seen a few times. CDR3 amino acids: CASSLLGVGTEAFF. Written as DNA, the CDR3 is TGTGCCAGCAGCTTACTGGGGGTAGGCACTGAAGCTTTCTTT. The chain has TRBV7-3 and TRBJ1-1; a possible D gene is TRBD1 (5 bases). The CDR3 runs 14 residues. V lost 2 bases and J 4 bases, leaving 11 bases between the germline ends. CDR1 and CDR2 from the germline V gene are SGHTA and FQGTGA.

This clonotype was recorded at least ten times. The chain employs TRBV12-3 or TRBV12-4 and TRBJ2-7; either TRBD1 or TRBD2 may supply D (5 bases each). This CDR3 spans 15 amino acids. The V and J ends lost 6 bases and 0 bases respectively, with 15 bases between them. The CDR3 loop is CASSRDGRSSYEQYF. The CDR3 region has the DNA TGTGCCAGCAGCAGGGACGGAAGGAGCTCCTACGAGCAGTACTTC.

The chain combines TRBV19 with TRBJ1-5; D possibly corresponds to TRBD1 (6 bases). Trimming left V 8 bases short and J 3 bases short, with 17 bases between. The germline CDR1 and CDR2 sequences are LNHDA and SQIVND (reference sequence). CDR3 length: 15 residues. CDR3 DNA sequence: TGTGCCAGTTCTTTGCAAGGGGGGTCCAATCAGCCCCAGCATTTT. Amino acid sequence: CASSLQGGSNQPQHF.

This clonotype appeared many times. This rearrangement joins TRBV5-1 to TRBJ2-3; no clear D. With 3 bases removed from V and 10 bases from J, the gap between germline ends came to 21 bases. The germline V gene encodes CDR1 SGHRS and CDR2 YFSETQ. The CDR3 length is 15 residues. The CDR3 region is CASSSTVDQMAPQYF. The CDR3 DNA is TGCGCCAGCAGCTCCACGGTAGATCAGATGGCTCCGCAGTATTTT.

This clonotype was counted a few times. The chain employs TRBV7-9 and TRBJ1-6, with TRBD1 identical over 7 bases. In germline, CDR1 is SEHNR, CDR2 FQNEAQ (reference sequence). V dropped 5 bases and J dropped 8; count of bases not matched to a gene: 6. This CDR3 contains 14 residues. Written as DNA, the CDR3 is TGTGCCAGCAGCCGACAGGGCCGAGATTCACCCCTCCACTTT. It encodes CASSRQGRDSPLHF.

This clonotype was detected ten times or more. The chain is built from TRBV5-1 and TRBJ1-6; 8 nucleotides agree with TRBD1. Unmatched junction bases numbered 3, after V lost 0 bases and J lost 7 bases. This CDR3 contains 15 residues. CDR1 and CDR2 from the germline V gene are SGHRS and YFSETQ. CDR3 sequence reads: CASSLGQGANSPLHF. The CDR3 region has the DNA TGCGCCAGCAGCTTGGGGCAGGGGGCGAATTCACCCCTCCACTTT.

Ten or more counts support this clonotype. V is TRBV18 and J is TRBJ1-5; a weak D match, TRBD1 (5 bases). The CDR3 contains 13 residues. The germline V gene has CDR1 KGHSH and CDR2 LQKENI. The ends were cut back, 2 bases at V and 5 bases at J, with 7 bases in the middle. CDR3 loop: CASSPGAHQPQHF. The CDR3, as DNA: TGTGCCAGCTCACCAGGGGCTCATCAGCCCCAGCATTTT.

CDR3 region: CASSRPGGTDTQYF. DNA for the CDR3: TGTGCCAGCAGCCGACCAGGGGGCACAGATACGCAGTATTTT. The V and J genes are TRBV12-3 or TRBV12-4 and TRBJ2-3; tentative D call: TRBD1 (6 bases). V shed 6 bases and J shed 1 base, with 11 bases lying between them. The CDR3 spans 14 residues.

This clonotype has more than one count but fewer than ten. This chain links TRBV7-2 with TRBJ2-5, with D maybe TRBD2 (6 bases). V lost 5 bases and J 7 bases, leaving 14 bases between the germline ends. CDR3 length equals 13 residues. Germline V gives CDR1 SGHTA, CDR2 FQGNSA. Here the CDR3 DNA reads TGTGCCAGCAGCCCGACGGGGGACGGGACCCAGTACTTC. Its translation: CASSPTGDGTQYF. Full variable domain (rest looked up from reference TRBV7-2 and TRBJ2-5): GAGVSQSPSNKVTEKGKDVELRCDPISGHTALYWYRQSLGQGLEFLIYFQGNSAPDKSGLPSDRFSAERTGGSVSTLTIQRTQQEDSAVYLCASSPTGDGTQYFGPGTRLLVL.